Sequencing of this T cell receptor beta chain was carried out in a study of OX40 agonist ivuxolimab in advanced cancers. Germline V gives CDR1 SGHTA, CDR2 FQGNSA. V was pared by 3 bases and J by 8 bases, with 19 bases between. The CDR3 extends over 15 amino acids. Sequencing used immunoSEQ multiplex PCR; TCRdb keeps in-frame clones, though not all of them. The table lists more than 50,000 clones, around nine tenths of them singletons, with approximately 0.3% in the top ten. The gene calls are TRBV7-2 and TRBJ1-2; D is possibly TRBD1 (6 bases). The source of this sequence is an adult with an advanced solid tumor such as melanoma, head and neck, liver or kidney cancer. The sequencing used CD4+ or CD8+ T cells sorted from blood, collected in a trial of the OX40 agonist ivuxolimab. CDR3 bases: TGTGCCAGCAGCTTCCTTCGGACAGACCAGAAGGGCTACACCTTC. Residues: CASSFLRTDQKGYTF.